This T cell receptor beta chain was documented in a study of blood T cell repertoires in COVID-19 (dated by TCRdb to 2020 to 2021). General notes on the study: Samples covering the acute and convalescent phases of COVID-19 were provided by collaborators in the United States, Italy and Spain. Where available, HLA class I and class II types were taken from metadata supplied by the sample provider and were not determined by assay-based typing. The repertoires were released in a freely available public database meant as a resource for research on the immune response to SARS-CoV-2. A de-identified subject ID, COVID-19 status, age in years and sex were almost always included in the sample metadata. The samples were drawn from the first 160 participants of the ongoing ImmuneRACE study and from under 1,500 subjects provided by 6 global collaborators. The prospective study material was composed of cDNA or gDNA derived from T cells, B-cell-depleted T cells, or PBMCs. The dataset comprised deeply sampled blood TCRbeta repertoires from subjects exposed to, actively infected with, or recovered from COVID-19. General study outcomes and caveats: Clinical and demographic metadata were provided uncurated, with the amount varying by source and participant.

A remark on this clone: Its recognized antigen is unknown. Nothing much larger sits one base from this clone, and base qualities are not available.

TCRbeta CDR3 regions were amplified from genomic DNA by means of the immunoSEQ Assay, a bias-controlled multiplex PCR. As for the authors' bioinformatics: The number of nucleated cells in each sample was estimated from the amplification of reference gene primers within the assay. Sequence reads were collapsed and filtered to measure the absolute abundance of every unique TCRbeta CDR3 rearrangement. For each sample, productive Simpson clonality was calculated as the square root of Simpson's diversity index across productive rearrangements. The table comes from immuneACCESS by way of TCRdb, which keeps in-frame sequences with V and J called. Part of the clones is missing from these tables; in studies checked, under half for an unresolved V gene and the rest for unknown reasons. V, J and clone size derive from that table, while D and trimming were established from the DNA sequence. Within this sample are under 250,000 clones, with roughly 86% of them counted one time only. Around 7.3% of the sample rests with the top ten.

The collaborating institutions used their own protocols to collect whole blood in K2EDTA tubes. For TCRbeta analysis, collaborators shipped samples in one of three forms: frozen whole blood, isolated PBMCs, or DNA extracted from either of those sample types. Sequences DFQATT (CDR1) and SNEGSKA (CDR2) are obtained from the germline V gene (reference sequence). Deletion took 3 bases off V and 7 bases off J, with a span of 10 bases between the germline ends. The CDR3 runs 11 amino acids, cysteine and phenylalanine included. The sequence is cut down to CDR3 DNA, 33 bases in frame from base 1. Sequencing input: peripheral blood. Recombination linked TRBV20-1 to TRBJ2-7, with TRBD2 as a weak D call on 6 bases. This TCR was sampled from a woman aged 45-65 years with active or convalescent COVID-19. At the DNA level, the sequence is TGCAGTGCTAGCGGACTAAAAGAGCAGTACTTC. Its product reads: CSASGLKEQYF.